The 8 T cell receptor beta chains below come from one sample, sequenced in a study of T cell responses to AZD1222 COVID-19 vaccine. Using immunoSEQ multiplex PCR, the repertoire was profiled, and TCRdb retains in-frame clones only, with some absent. The sample consists of approximately 92,000 clones, 87% of them appearing once. Sequencing used peripheral blood, obtained on day 0 of AZD1222 vaccination. These receptor sequences come from an adult in good health.

The chain has TRBV6-5 and TRBJ1-4; D perhaps matches TRBD1 (6 bases). Germline assignment: CDR1 MNHEY and CDR2 SVGAGI. The CDR3 totals 12 residues. The V and J ends lost 6 bases and 8 bases respectively, with 10 bases between them. CDR3 protein: CASRNREEKLFF. The CDR3 coding sequence is TGTGCCAGCAGAAACAGGGAGGAAAAACTGTTTTTT.

The rearrangement uses TRBV5-4 and TRBJ1-6; D ambiguous. V was pared by 0 bases and J by 16 bases, with 11 bases between. CDR1 and CDR2 from the germline V gene are SGHNT and YYREEE (reference sequence). CDR3 size: 12 residues. The CDR3 DNA follows: TGTGCCAGCAGCTTGGGCGGTCAGCTGCTCCACTTT. Its translation: CASSLGGQLLHF.

The V and J genes are TRBV5-6 and TRBJ1-2; 7 bases match TRBD1. Trimming removed 3 bases from V and 7 bases from J; junction bases left unmatched: 6. This CDR3 region has 13 residues. Germline CDR1 and CDR2: SGHDT and YYEEEE. CDR3 in DNA: TGTGCCAGCAGCTACAAGACAGGGATTGGCTACACCTTC. Its translation: CASSYKTGIGYTF.

This clone was detected only once. The J gene is TRBJ1-1, the V gene TRBV6-2 or TRBV6-3; D is unresolved. Germline assignment: CDR1 MNHEY and CDR2 SVGEGT. The V and J ends lost 2 bases and 1 base respectively, with 11 bases between them. The CDR3 totals 15 residues. CDR3 sequence reads: CASSYTRQPNTEAFF. In DNA, the CDR3 is TGTGCCAGCAGTTACACCAGACAACCGAACACTGAAGCTTTCTTT.

V is TRBV2 and J is TRBJ2-1, with D possibly TRBD2 on 5 matching bases. Germline V gene sequence: CDR1 SNHLY, CDR2 FYNNEI. The V end lost 5 bases, the J end lost 8 bases, and 19 bases lay between the germline ends. The CDR3 is made up of 15 amino acids. The DNA for the CDR3 is TGTGCCAGCAGTCCTAGCAGAACCAGACAAGATGAGCAGTTCTTC. Its protein is CASSPSRTRQDEQFF.

The table lists this clone with a count of one. J is TRBJ1-2 and V is TRBV7-8; D possibly corresponds to TRBD1 (5 bases). Trimming left V 5 bases short and J 6 bases short, with 19 bases between. CDR3 size: 15 residues. Germline V gives CDR1 SGHVS, CDR2 FQNEAQ. Here the CDR3 reads CASSRSGLTLDGYTF. Here the CDR3 DNA reads TGTGCCAGCAGCAGATCAGGGCTCACTCTTGATGGCTACACCTTC.

This clone was counted a few times. This sequence joins TRBV4-3 and TRBJ1-6; 9 nucleotides agree with TRBD1. This CDR3 comprises 15 residues. After removal of 2 bases from V and 10 bases from J, the junction contained 6 bases not matched to a gene. The germline gives CDR1 LGHNA, CDR2 YSLEER. This CDR3 is CASSQTTGGESPLHF. CDR3 DNA: TGCGCCAGCAGCCAAACGACAGGGGGTGAATCACCCCTCCACTTT.

The chain employs TRBV19 and TRBJ1-2, with TRBD1 as a possible D gene (5 bases). The V gene's germline CDR1 is LNHDA and CDR2 SQIVND (reference sequence). This CDR3 is 13 amino acids long. The V end was cut by 4 bases, the J end by 4 bases, with 10 bases between. CDR3 sequence reads: CASSTGRFYGYTF. The CDR3 DNA sequence: TGTGCCAGTAGTACGGGACGGTTCTATGGCTACACCTTC.